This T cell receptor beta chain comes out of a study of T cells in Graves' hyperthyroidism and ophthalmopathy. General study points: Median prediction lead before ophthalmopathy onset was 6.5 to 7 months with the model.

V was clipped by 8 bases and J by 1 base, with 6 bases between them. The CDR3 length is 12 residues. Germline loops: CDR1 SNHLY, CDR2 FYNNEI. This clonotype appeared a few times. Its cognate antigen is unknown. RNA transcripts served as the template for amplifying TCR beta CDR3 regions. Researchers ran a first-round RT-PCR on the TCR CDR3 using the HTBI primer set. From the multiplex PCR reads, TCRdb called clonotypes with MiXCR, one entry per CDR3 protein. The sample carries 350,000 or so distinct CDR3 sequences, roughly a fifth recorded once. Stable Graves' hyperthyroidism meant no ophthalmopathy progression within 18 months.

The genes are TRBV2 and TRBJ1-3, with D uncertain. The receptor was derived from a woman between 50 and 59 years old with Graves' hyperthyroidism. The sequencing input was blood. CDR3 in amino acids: CASEVSGNTIYF. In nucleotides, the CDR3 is TGTGCCAGCGAGGTTTCTGGAAACACCATATATTTT.